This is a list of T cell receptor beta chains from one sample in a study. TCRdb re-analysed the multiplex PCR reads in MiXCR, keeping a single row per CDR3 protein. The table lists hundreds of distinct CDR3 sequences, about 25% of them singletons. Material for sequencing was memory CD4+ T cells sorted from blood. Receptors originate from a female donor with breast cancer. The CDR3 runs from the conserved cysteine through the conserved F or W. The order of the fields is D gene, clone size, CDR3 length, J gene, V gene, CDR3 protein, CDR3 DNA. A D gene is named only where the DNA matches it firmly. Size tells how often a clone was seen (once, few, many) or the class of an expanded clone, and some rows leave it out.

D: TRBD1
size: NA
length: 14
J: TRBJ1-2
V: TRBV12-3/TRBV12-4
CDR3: CASSFPGQGSGYTF
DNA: TGTGCCAGCAGTTTCCCTGGACAGGGTTCAGGCTACACCTTC

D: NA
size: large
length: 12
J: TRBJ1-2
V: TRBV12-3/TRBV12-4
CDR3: CASSASSYGYTF
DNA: TGTGCCAGCAGTGCCAGTTCTTATGGCTACACCTTC

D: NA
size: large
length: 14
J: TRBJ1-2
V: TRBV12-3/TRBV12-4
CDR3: CASRPLTPNYGYTF
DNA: TGTGCCAGCAGACCATTGACACCTAACTATGGCTACACCTTC

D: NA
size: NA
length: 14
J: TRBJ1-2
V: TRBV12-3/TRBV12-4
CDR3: CASSPGEGAGGYTF
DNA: TGTGCCAGCAGTCCAGGGGAAGGGGCGGGTGGCTACACCTTC

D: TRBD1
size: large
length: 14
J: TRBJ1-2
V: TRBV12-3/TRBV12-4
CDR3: CASRQTGDHYGYTF
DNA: TGTGCCAGCAGACAGACAGGGGATCACTATGGCTACACCTTC

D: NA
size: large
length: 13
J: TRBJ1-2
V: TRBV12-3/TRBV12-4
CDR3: CASSLARLYGYTF
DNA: TGTGCCAGCAGTTTAGCGAGGTTATATGGCTACACCTTC

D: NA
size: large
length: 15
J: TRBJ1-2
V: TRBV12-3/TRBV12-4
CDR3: CASERRVLWRYGYTF
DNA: TGTGCCAGCGAGCGAAGGGTGCTATGGCGCTATGGCTACACCTTC

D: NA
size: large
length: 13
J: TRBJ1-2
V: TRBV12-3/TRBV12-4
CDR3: CASSLQGSYGYTF
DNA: TGTGCCAGCAGTTTACAGGGCAGCTATGGCTACACCTTC

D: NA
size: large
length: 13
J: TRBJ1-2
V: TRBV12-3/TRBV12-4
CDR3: CASSWTAVDGYTF
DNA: TGTGCCAGCAGTTGGACAGCCGTAGATGGCTACACCTTC

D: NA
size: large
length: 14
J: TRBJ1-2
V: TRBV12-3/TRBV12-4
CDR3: CASSLLAGSYGYTF
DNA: TGTGCCAGCAGTTTGTTAGCAGGTTCCTATGGCTACACCTTC

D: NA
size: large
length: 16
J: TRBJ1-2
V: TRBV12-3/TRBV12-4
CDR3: CASSSHPGIGHYGYTF
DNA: TGTGCCAGCAGTTCACATCCGGGTATAGGGCACTATGGCTACACCTTC

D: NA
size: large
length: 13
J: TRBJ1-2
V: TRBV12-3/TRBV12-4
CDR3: CASSPNPVYGYTF
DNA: TGTGCCAGCAGCCCTAATCCGGTCTATGGCTACACCTTC

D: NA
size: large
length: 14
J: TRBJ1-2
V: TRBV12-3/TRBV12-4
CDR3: CASSTRQSLYGYTF
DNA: TGTGCCAGCAGTACAAGACAGTCGCTATATGGCTACACCTTC

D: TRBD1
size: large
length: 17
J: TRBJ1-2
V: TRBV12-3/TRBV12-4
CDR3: CASSPSRDRGYYYGYTF
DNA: TGTGCCAGCAGTCCTAGCCGGGACAGGGGTTACTACTATGGCTACACCTTC

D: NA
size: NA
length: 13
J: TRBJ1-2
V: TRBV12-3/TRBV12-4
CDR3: CASSYRACYGYTF
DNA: TGTGCCAGCAGTTACAGGGCATGCTATGGCTACACCTTC

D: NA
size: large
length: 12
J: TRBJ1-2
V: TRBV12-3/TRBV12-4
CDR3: CASSFHVSGYTF
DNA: TGTGCCAGCAGTTTTCACGTCTCTGGCTACACCTTC

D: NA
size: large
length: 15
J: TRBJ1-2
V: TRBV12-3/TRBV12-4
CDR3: CASTNRRGSGNGYTF
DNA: TGTGCCAGCACCAACCGAAGGGGATCCGGGAATGGCTACACCTTC

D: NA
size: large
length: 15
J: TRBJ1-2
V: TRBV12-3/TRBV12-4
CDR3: CASSWGRQIDYGYTF
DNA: TGTGCCAGCAGTTGGGGACGGCAGATTGACTATGGCTACACCTTC

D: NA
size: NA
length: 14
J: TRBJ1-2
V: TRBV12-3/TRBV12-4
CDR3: CASSLADGNYGYTF
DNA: TGTGCCAGCAGTTTAGCGGACGGGAACTATGGCTACACCTTC

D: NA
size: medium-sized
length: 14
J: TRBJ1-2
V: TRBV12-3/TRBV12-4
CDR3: CASSQTGGEGGYTF
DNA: TGTGCCAGCAGCCAAACAGGAGGCGAGGGAGGCTACACCTTC

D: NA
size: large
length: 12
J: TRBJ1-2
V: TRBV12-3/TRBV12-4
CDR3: CASSLRSRGYTF
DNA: TGTGCCAGCAGTTTAAGGTCTCGGGGCTACACCTTC

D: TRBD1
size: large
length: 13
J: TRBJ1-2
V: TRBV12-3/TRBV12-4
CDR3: CASRRDRGSGYTF
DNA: TGTGCCAGCAGAAGGGACAGGGGATCTGGCTACACCTTC

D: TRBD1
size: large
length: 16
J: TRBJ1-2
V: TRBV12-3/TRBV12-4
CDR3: CASRWDRGLANYGYTF
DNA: TGTGCCAGCAGGTGGGACAGGGGACTAGCTAACTATGGCTACACCTTC

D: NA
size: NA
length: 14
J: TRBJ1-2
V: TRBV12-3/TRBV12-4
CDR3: CASSFRQKGYGYTF
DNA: TGTGCCAGCAGTTTTAGGCAGAAGGGCTATGGCTACACCTTC

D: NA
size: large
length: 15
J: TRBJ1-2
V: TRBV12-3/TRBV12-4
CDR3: CASARWGRANYGYTF
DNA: TGTGCCAGCGCCAGATGGGGCAGAGCTAACTATGGCTACACCTTC

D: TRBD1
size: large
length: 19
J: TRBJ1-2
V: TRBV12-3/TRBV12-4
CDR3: CASSLYIIGNRDRLNGYTF
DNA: TGTGCCAGCAGTTTATATATCATCGGGAACCGGGACAGACTAAATGGCTACACCTTC

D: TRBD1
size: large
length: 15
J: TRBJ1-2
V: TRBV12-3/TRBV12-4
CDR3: CASSPIRDRDLGYTF
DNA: TGTGCCAGCAGTCCAATCCGGGACAGGGATCTTGGCTACACCTTC

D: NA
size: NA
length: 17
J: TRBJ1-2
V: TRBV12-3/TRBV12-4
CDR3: CASSLASGIGDVNGYTF
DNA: TGTGCCAGCAGTTTAGCGAGTGGTATAGGGGATGTCAATGGCTACACCTTC

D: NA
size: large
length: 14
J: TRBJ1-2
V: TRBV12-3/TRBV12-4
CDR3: CASTNPGLPKGYTF
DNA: TGTGCCAGCACTAACCCCGGTCTCCCCAAAGGGTACACCTTC

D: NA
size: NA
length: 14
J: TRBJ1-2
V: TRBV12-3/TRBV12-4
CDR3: CASSPDRHNYGYTF
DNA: TGTGCCAGCAGTCCTGACAGGCATAACTATGGCTACACCTTC

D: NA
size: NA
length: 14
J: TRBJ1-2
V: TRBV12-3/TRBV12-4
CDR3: CASNQLGQSYGYTF
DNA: TGTGCCAGCAATCAACTAGGACAGTCATATGGCTACACCTTC

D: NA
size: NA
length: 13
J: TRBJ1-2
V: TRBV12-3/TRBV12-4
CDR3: CASSWSRREGYTF
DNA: TGTGCCAGCAGTTGGTCCCGGAGAGAGGGCTACACCTTC

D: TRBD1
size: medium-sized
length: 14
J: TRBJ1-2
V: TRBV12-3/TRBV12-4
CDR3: CASSGGDRNYGYTF
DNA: TGTGCCAGCAGTGGAGGGGACAGGAACTATGGCTACACCTTC

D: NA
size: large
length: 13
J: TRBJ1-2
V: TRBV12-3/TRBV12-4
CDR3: CASSLDEMNGYTF
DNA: TGTGCCAGCAGTTTAGACGAAATGAATGGCTACACCTTC

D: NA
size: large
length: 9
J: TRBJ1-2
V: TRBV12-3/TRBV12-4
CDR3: CASSFGYTF
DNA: TGTGCCAGCAGTTTCGGCTACACCTTC

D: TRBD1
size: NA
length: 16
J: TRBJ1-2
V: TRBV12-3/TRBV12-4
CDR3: CASRSAGTGDFYGYTF
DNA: TGTGCCAGCAGGTCTGCCGGGACAGGGGACTTCTATGGCTACACCTTC

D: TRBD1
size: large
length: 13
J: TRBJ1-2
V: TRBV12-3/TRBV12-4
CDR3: CASSPGQGYGYTF
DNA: TGTGCCAGCAGCCCTGGACAGGGGTATGGCTACACCTTC

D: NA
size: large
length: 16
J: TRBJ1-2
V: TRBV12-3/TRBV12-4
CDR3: CASSASWRPGGYGYTF
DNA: TGTGCCAGCAGTGCCTCTTGGCGCCCAGGAGGCTATGGCTACACCTTC

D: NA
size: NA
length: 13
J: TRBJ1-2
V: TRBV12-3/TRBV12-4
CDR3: CASSFSEGYGYTF
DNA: TGTGCCAGCAGTTTCAGCGAGGGCTATGGCTACACCTTC

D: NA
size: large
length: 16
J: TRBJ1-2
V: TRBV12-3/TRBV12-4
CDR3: CASSPEGLPTRYGYTF
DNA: TGTGCCAGCAGCCCCGAGGGACTGCCGACCCGCTATGGCTACACCTTC

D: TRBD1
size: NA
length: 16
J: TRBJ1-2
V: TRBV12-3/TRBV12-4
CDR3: CASSSQGDRVTYGYTF
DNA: TGTGCCAGCAGTTCGCAAGGGGACAGGGTAACCTATGGCTACACCTTC

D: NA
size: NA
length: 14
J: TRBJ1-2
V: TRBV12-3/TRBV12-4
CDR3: CASRLLLSGDGYTF
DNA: TGTGCCAGCAGACTCCTATTATCAGGGGATGGCTACACCTTC

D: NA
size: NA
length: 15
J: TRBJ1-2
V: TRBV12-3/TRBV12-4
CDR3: CASSSGTTTNYGYTF
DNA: TGTGCCAGCAGTTCCGGGACAACAACTAACTATGGCTACACCTTC

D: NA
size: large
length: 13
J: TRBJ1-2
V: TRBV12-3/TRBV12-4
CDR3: CASSSQGNYGYTF
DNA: TGTGCCAGCAGCTCCCAGGGGAACTATGGCTACACCTTC

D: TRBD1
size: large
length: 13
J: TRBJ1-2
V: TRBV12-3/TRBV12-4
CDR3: CASSRDRGYGYTF
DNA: TGTGCCAGCAGTAGAGACAGGGGTTATGGCTACACCTTC

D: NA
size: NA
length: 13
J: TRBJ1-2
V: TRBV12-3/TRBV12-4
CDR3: CASSRVLNYGYTF
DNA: TGTGCCAGCAGTCGGGTCCTTAACTATGGCTACACCTTC

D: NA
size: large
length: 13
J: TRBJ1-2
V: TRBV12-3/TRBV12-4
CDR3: CASTLQDAYGYTF
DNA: TGTGCCAGCACCCTCCAGGACGCCTATGGCTACACCTTC

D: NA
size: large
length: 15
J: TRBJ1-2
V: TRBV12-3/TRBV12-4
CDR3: CASSFKSGVGYGYTF
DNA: TGTGCCAGCAGTTTTAAGTCTGGGGTGGGCTATGGCTACACCTTC

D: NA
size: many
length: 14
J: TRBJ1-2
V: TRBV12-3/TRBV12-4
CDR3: CASSYHMGISGYTF
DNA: TGTGCCAGCAGTTACCACATGGGGATTAGTGGCTACACCTTC

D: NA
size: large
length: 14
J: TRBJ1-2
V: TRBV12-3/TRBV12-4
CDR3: CASSPRQSANGYTF
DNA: TGTGCCAGCAGTCCCCGACAGTCCGCTAATGGCTACACCTTC

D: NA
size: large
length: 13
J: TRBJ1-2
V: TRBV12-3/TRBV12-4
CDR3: CASTFGGYYGYTF
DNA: TGTGCCAGCACCTTCGGCGGGTACTATGGCTACACCTTC

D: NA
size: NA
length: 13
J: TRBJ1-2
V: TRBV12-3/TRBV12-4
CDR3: CASSRGDFYGYTF
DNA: TGTGCCAGCAGTCGTGGTGATTTCTATGGCTACACCTTC

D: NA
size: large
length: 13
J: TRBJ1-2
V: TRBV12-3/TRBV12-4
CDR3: CASSLTGRYGYTF
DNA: TGTGCCAGCAGTTTAACCGGACGCTATGGCTACACCTTC

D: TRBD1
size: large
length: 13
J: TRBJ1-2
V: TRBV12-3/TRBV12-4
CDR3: CASSRDRVTGYTF
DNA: TGTGCCAGCAGCCGGGACAGGGTGACTGGCTACACCTTC

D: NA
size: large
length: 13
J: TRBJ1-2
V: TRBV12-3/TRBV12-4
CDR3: CASSPRPNNGYTF
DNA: TGTGCCAGCAGTCCGCGGCCAAATAATGGCTACACCTTC

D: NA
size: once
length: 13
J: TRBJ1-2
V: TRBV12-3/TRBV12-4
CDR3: CASSHSEAYGYTF
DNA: TGTGCCAGCAGCCACTCGGAAGCCTATGGCTACACCTTC

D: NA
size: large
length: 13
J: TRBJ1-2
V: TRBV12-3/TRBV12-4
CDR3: CASSPQNGYGYTF
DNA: TGTGCCAGCAGTCCCCAGAACGGGTATGGCTACACCTTC